The 15 T cell receptor beta chains listed next were all sequenced from one sample in a study of T cell repertoires in cytomegalovirus infection (dated by TCRdb to between 2017 and 2020). Sample treatment or condition, as interpreted from the label and publication: in vitro stimulation with specific CMV peptide epitopes to enrich CMV-specific T cells. The reads were generated on an Illumina HiSeq 1500. TCRdb took the public reads, trimmed them with fastp at Q25, ran MiXCR for clone calling and kept in-frame beta chains. Each CDR3 protein gets just one entry, which takes the most common genes and DNA from the rows behind it. The sample has about 700,000 distinct CDR3 sequences on record, 33% of them singletons. Roughly 20% of the sample is taken by the ten largest. Antigens for these TCRs are unknown. Source: cultured PBMCs, taken from culture after CMV antigen stimulation. Every receptor here comes from a human donor in good health (CMV status not recorded). Some clones in this sample may be carry-over from other donors' samples.

This clonotype turned up a few times. The chain employs TRBV9 and TRBJ1-2; possibly TRBD1 for D (6 bases). Trimming took off 3 bases at V and 6 bases at J, with 15 bases between the two ends. The CDR3 is 14 amino acids. Per germline, CDR1 SGDLS and CDR2 YYNGEE. The CDR3 region is CASSDRAGPHGYTF. The CDR3 DNA is TGTGCCAGCAGCGACAGGGCTGGCCCCCATGGCTACACCTTC. Full variable domain (outside the CDR3, taken from reference TRBV9 and TRBJ1-2): DSGVTQTPKHLITATGQRVTLRCSPRSGDLSVYWYQQSLDQGLQFLIQYYNGEERAKGNILERFSAQQFPDLHSELNLSSLELGDSALYFCASSDRAGPHGYTFGSGTRLTVV.

This clonotype was seen repeatedly, ten times or more. The gene calls are TRBV7-2 and TRBJ2-7; 12 bases align to TRBD2. The CDR3 totals 15 residues. Germline-derived CDR1 and CDR2 are SGHTA and FQGNSA. Trimming cost V 5 bases and J 2 bases; bases outside gene matches: 4. The CDR3 nucleotides read TGTGCCAGCAGCCCGGGACTAGCGGGCCCCTACGAGCAGTACTTC. Translating gives CASSPGLAGPYEQYF.

The J gene is TRBJ2-1, the V gene TRBV15; unclear D gene. The germline gives CDR1 LNHNV, CDR2 YYDKDF (reference sequence). V lost 2 bases and J lost 7, with 18 bases in between. The CDR3 contains 16 residues. Written as DNA, the CDR3 is TGTGCCACCAGCAGACCACCCGGGCAGGTGGAGAATGAGCAGTTCTTC. This codes for CATSRPPGQVENEQFF.

This clonotype was recorded a few times. CDR3 in DNA: TGTGCCAGCAGCCATTTAAGGGAAAAACTGTTTTTT. As protein: CASSHLREKLFF. The V and J genes are TRBV7-2 and TRBJ1-4; D not resolved. The CDR3 has 12 amino acids. Looked up from germline, CDR1 is SGHTA and CDR2 is FQGNSA. Trimming left V 5 bases short and J 8 bases short, with 9 bases between.

CDR3 bases: TGCAGTGCTAAGACTCCCTCGGATTCACCCCTCCACTTT. Translating gives CSAKTPSDSPLHF. V is TRBV20-1 and J is TRBJ1-6; D is ambiguous. V was clipped by 4 bases and J by 8 bases, with 12 bases between them. The germline CDR1 and CDR2 sequences are DFQATT and SNEGSKA (reference sequence). CDR3 length: 13 residues.

This chain links TRBV7-9 with TRBJ1-1; TRBD1 matches at 9 bases. The CDR3 runs 13 residues. V lost 5 bases, J lost 7 bases, and 5 bases stayed unmatched. The V gene's germline CDR1 is SEHNR and CDR2 FQNEAQ (reference sequence). The CDR3 DNA reads as TGTGCCAGCAGCACCGGGACAGGGTTTGAAGCTTTCTTT. Encoded protein: CASSTGTGFEAFF. Based on the CDR3 plus reference TRBV7-9 and TRBJ1-1, the full variable domain is DTGVSQNPRHKITKRGQNVTFRCDPISEHNRLYWYRQTLGQGPEFLTYFQNEAQLEKSRLLSDRFSAERPKGSFSTLEIQRTEQGDSAMYLCASSTGTGFEAFFGQGTRLTVV.

Ten or more counts support this clonotype. As DNA, the CDR3 is TGTGCCAGCAGCTTAGGAGCGGGAGAGGTGAATGAGCAGTTCTTC. It yields the protein CASSLGAGEVNEQFF. The J gene is TRBJ2-1, the V gene TRBV7-2; 8 nucleotides align to TRBD2. Germline assignment: CDR1 SGHTA and CDR2 FQGNSA. V gave up 1 base and J gave up 7 bases; unmatched junction bases: 6. This CDR3 has 15 residues.

The sample holds a few counts of this clonotype. The chain carries TRBV2 and TRBJ2-7, with D unclear. The V end was cut by 3 bases, the J end by 0 bases, with 12 bases between. Germline loops: CDR1 SNHLY, CDR2 FYNNEI. The CDR3 contains 15 residues. DNA of the CDR3: TGTGCCAGCAGTGAGTTATCCGGTACCTCCTACGAGCAGTACTTC. Translated: CASSELSGTSYEQYF.

The sample holds a few counts of this clonotype. This rearrangement joins TRBV7-8 to TRBJ2-5; D not resolved. There are 13 residues in the CDR3. Between the trimmed V and J ends, which lost 2 bases and 2 bases, there was a span of 6 bases. The germline V gene encodes CDR1 SGHVS and CDR2 FQNEAQ. The CDR3, as DNA: TGTGCCAGCAGCTTATTCGGACAAGAGACCCAGTACTTC. Translated, it gives CASSLFGQETQYF.

The V call is TRBV18, the J call TRBJ2-5; D may be TRBD1 (6 bases). The length of the CDR3 is 17 residues. In germline, CDR1 is KGHSH, CDR2 LQKENI. V lost 3 bases and J lost 3, with 20 bases in between. The CDR3 DNA sequence: TGTGCCAGCTCACCGACGCGAACGACAGGTCCTAAAGAGACCCAGTACTTC. It is translated as CASSPTRTTGPKETQYF.

This clonotype has at least ten counts. This chain links TRBV7-2 with TRBJ2-3, with TRBD2 matching over 13 bases. Per germline, CDR1 SGHTA and CDR2 FQGNSA. This CDR3 region has 18 residues. The ends lost 5 bases at V and 1 base at J; junction bases unmatched: 9. The CDR3 sequence: CASSPRTSGRFGTDTQYF. Written as DNA, the CDR3 is TGTGCCAGCAGCCCCCGGACTAGCGGGAGATTTGGCACAGATACGCAGTATTTT.

The chain recombines TRBV7-9 with TRBJ2-3; D ambiguous. With 5 bases removed from V and 4 bases from J, the gap between germline ends came to 16 bases. The CDR3 is 15 amino acids. Germline CDR1 SEHNR, CDR2 FQNEAQ (reference sequence). CDR3 amino acids: CASSPLGSFADTQYF. In DNA form, the CDR3 reads TGTGCCAGCAGCCCCCTGGGAAGCTTCGCAGATACGCAGTATTTT.

This clonotype was seen many times. The chain uses TRBV7-2 and TRBJ1-2, with TRBD1 identical over 9 bases. Germline V lookup: CDR1 SGHTA, CDR2 FQGNSA. This CDR3 contains 15 residues. The V and J ends lost 5 bases and 4 bases, in that order; junction bases with no gene match: 8. CDR3 DNA sequence: TGTGCCAGCAGCACCGGGACAGGGTATGGCTATGGCTACACCTTC. This codes for CASSTGTGYGYGYTF.

In its sample, this clonotype was seen once. The V gene is TRBV15, the J gene TRBJ1-5, with a tentative D call TRBD1 (5 bases). Looked up from germline, CDR1 is LNHNV and CDR2 is YYDKDF (reference sequence). CDR3 size: 17 residues. V lost 0 bases and J 3 bases, leaving 15 bases between the germline ends. The CDR3: CATSRDQGRADNQPQHF. The CDR3 nucleotides read TGTGCCACCAGCAGAGACCAAGGCAGGGCCGACAATCAGCCCCAGCATTTT. Filled out from reference TRBV15 and TRBJ1-5, the complete variable domain reads DAMVIQNPRYQVTQFGKPVTLSCSQTLNHNVMYWYQQKSSQAPKLLFHYYDKDFNNEADTPDNFQSRRPNTSFCFLDIRSPGLGDTAMYLCATSRDQGRADNQPQHFGDGTRLSIL.

The chain links TRBV12-3 or TRBV12-4 to TRBJ2-3; TRBD2 matches 9 bases. The CDR3 totals 17 residues. The V segment lost 1 base and the J segment 0 bases; nucleotides outside the gene matches: 5. As DNA, the CDR3 is TGTGCCAGCAGTTTAGAGGAAGCGGGGGGAAGCACAGATACGCAGTATTTT. Translation: CASSLEEAGGSTDTQYF.